This T cell receptor (beta chain) was recorded in a study of PD-L1 blockade in urothelial cancer. Data came from immunoSEQ multiplex PCR; TCRdb stores just in-frame clones and leaves some out. Altogether about 37,000 clones are present, 70% to 85% being singletons, with the ten largest covering around 20%. The receptor was derived from a man between 60 and 75 years old with urothelial cancer. The material sequenced was PBMCs, taken around atezolizumab (anti-PD-L1) treatment.

This CDR3 reads CASRGQSSGYGYTF. Written as DNA, the CDR3 is TGTGCCAGCAGGGGACAGAGTTCAGGCTATGGCTACACCTTC. The V and J genes are TRBV2 and TRBJ1-2, with 7 positions matching TRBD1. Germline CDR1 and CDR2: SNHLY and FYNNEI. Trimming cost V 6 bases and J 4 bases; bases outside gene matches: 8. CDR3 length equals 14 residues.